One and the same sample provided the 27 T cell receptor beta chains below, sequenced in a study of T cell changes during pregnancy in multiple sclerosis. TCRdb keeps only in-frame clones here, not all; method: immunoSEQ multiplex PCR. The data contain 55,000 to 75,000 clones, about 90% of them singletons. The material sequenced was peripheral blood, taken in the third trimester of pregnancy. Receptors originate from a female donor in good health, enrolled as a control in a pregnancy study.

This clone was counted between two and nine times. The chain has TRBV30 and TRBJ1-1, with D perhaps TRBD1 (6 bases). Trimming took 1 base from V and 6 from J, leaving 9 bases between them. CDR1 is GTSNPN, CDR2 SVGIG, per germline (reference sequence). This CDR3 has 12 residues. The CDR3 DNA reads TGTGCCTGGAGTGCGGGACACTCTGAAGCTTTCTTT. Amino acid sequence: CAWSAGHSEAFF. Combining the CDR3 with reference TRBV30 and TRBJ1-1 gives the whole variable domain SQTIHQWPATLVQPVGSPLSLECTVEGTSNPNLYWYRQAAGRGLQLLFYSVGIGQISSEVPQNLSASRPQDRQFILSSKKLLLSDSGFYLCAWSAGHSEAFFGQGTRLTVV.

The V and J genes are TRBV5-1 and TRBJ1-4; D is possibly TRBD1 (6 bases). The germline V and J ends were trimmed by 3 bases and 0 bases, with 15 bases remaining between them. CDR3 length: 17 residues. Per germline, CDR1 SGHRS and CDR2 YFSETQ. CDR3 nucleotides: TGCGCCAGCAGCTCCGGGGGGGCCTCGGCAACTAATGAAAAACTGTTTTTT. This sequence encodes CASSSGGASATNEKLFF.

The rearrangement uses TRBV5-1 and TRBJ2-1; 9 bases line up with TRBD2. This CDR3 has 15 residues. Germline values: CDR1 SGHRS, CDR2 YFSETQ. Unmatched junction bases numbered 8, after V lost 3 bases and J lost 7 bases. CDR3 residues: CASSSAGGRANEQFF. The CDR3 DNA follows: TGCGCCAGCAGCTCGGCGGGGGGGCGGGCGAATGAGCAGTTCTTC.

The V gene is TRBV6-5, the J gene TRBJ1-2; no clear D. V was shortened by 6 bases and J by 0 bases, with 8 bases between the two germline ends. This CDR3 contains 13 residues. Germline V gives CDR1 MNHEY, CDR2 SVGAGI. Here the CDR3 reads CASRDTTNYGYTF. The CDR3, as DNA: TGTGCCAGCAGAGACACAACTAACTATGGCTACACCTTC.

The rearrangement joins TRBV11-2 to TRBJ1-4; possibly TRBD1 for D (6 bases). This CDR3 contains 18 residues. CDR1 SGHAT and CDR2 FQNNGV come from the germline V gene. V lost 5 bases, J lost 0 bases, and 19 bases lay in between. The CDR3 spells CASSPSRTASATNEKLFF. The CDR3, as DNA: TGTGCCAGCAGCCCCTCCCGGACAGCCTCTGCAACTAATGAAAAACTGTTTTTT.

The chain combines TRBV5-6 with TRBJ2-7; D possibly corresponds to TRBD2 (6 bases). In germline, CDR1 is SGHDT, CDR2 YYEEEE. The CDR3 extends over 15 amino acids. Between the trimmed V and J ends, which lost 5 bases and 5 bases, there was a span of 20 bases. CDR3 amino acids: CASSLWGRQKDEQYF. The CDR3 DNA is TGTGCCAGCAGTCTGTGGGGGAGGCAAAAGGACGAGCAGTACTTC.

The chain uses TRBV5-1 and TRBJ2-3; D ambiguous. Trimming shortened V by 4 bases and J by 0 bases, and 12 bases separated the two germline ends. This CDR3 is 15 amino acids long. CDR1 and CDR2 (germline): SGHRS, YFSETQ. The CDR3 nucleotides are TGCGCCAGCAGCGCTGGGCGAGTTAGCACAGATACGCAGTATTTT. This translates into CASSAGRVSTDTQYF.

V and J are TRBV4-3 and TRBJ1-1, with D unclear. This CDR3 contains 14 residues. CDR1 is LGHNA, CDR2 YSLEER, per germline. V was cut by 10 bases and J by 0 bases, with 15 bases left in between. In nucleotides, the CDR3 is TGCGCCACTACCCCCGGGATCATGAACACTGAAGCTTTCTTT. Translated: CATTPGIMNTEAFF.

The chain links TRBV7-3 to TRBJ2-7; 11 bases align to TRBD1. V shed 5 bases and J 2 bases; nucleotides not matched to a gene: 5. The CDR3 has 15 residues. Per the germline V gene, CDR1 is SGHTA and CDR2 is FQGTGA. The CDR3 nucleotides are TGTGCCAGCAGCCGAGGACAGGGGGCGGCCTACGAGCAGTACTTC. Translated: CASSRGQGAAYEQYF.

Regarding this clone: One end of the junction does not line up with germline, which may come from a read error. The rearrangement links TRBV7-7 to TRBJ2-3; TRBD1 matches 9 bases. CDR1 and CDR2 from the germline V gene are SSHAT and FNYEAQ (reference sequence). The CDR3 is 15 residues long. CDR3 residues: CASSPGQGIRDTQYF. DNA of the CDR3: TGTGCTAGCAGTCCCGGACAGGGGATTCGAGATACGCAGTATTTT.

This clone was seen only a few times. V is TRBV14 and J is TRBJ2-3; D not certain. Germline V lookup: CDR1 SGHDN, CDR2 FVKESK. The CDR3 runs 16 residues. V dropped 0 bases and J dropped 2 bases, with 12 bases sitting between them. The CDR3 is CASSQEGGLPTDTQYF. As DNA, the CDR3 is TGTGCCAGCAGCCAAGAAGGCGGATTGCCCACAGATACGCAGTATTTT.

The chain links TRBV6-5 to TRBJ1-2, with D perhaps matching TRBD1 (6 bases). Between the trimmed V and J ends, which lost 5 bases and 2 bases, there was a span of 15 bases. This CDR3 has 15 amino acids. Germline V gene lookup returns CDR1 MNHEY and CDR2 SVGAGI. CDR3 nucleotides: TGTGCCAGCAGTAACCACGGGGGGCTCAACTATGGCTACACCTTC. It specifies CASSNHGGLNYGYTF.

The chain links TRBV29-1 to TRBJ2-1; TRBD2 agrees at 8 bases. Trimming cost V 4 bases and J 0 bases; bases outside gene matches: 5. Germline values: CDR1 SQVTM, CDR2 ANQGSEA. The CDR3 runs 15 residues. The CDR3 DNA reads as TGCAGCGTTGTGAAAGGGACTAGCTCCTACAATGAGCAGTTCTTC. It codes for CSVVKGTSSYNEQFF.

This chain links TRBV30 with TRBJ1-1, with D uncertain. The germline CDR1 and CDR2 sequences are GTSNPN and SVGIG (reference sequence). The CDR3 consists of 13 residues. The V and J ends lost 2 bases and 4 bases respectively, with 11 bases between them. CDR3: CAWSLGGLTEAFF. The CDR3, as DNA: TGTGCCTGGAGTTTAGGAGGGCTCACTGAAGCTTTCTTT.

The chain combines TRBV6-6 with TRBJ1-4; D is undetermined. V lost 2 bases to trimming and J lost 2 bases, with 3 bases between them. The CDR3 totals 13 residues. Germline CDR1 is MNHNY and CDR2 is SVGAGI (reference sequence). The CDR3 loop reads CASSYRTNEKLFF. The CDR3 bases are TGTGCCAGCAGTTACCGGACTAATGAAAAACTGTTTTTT.

The chain couples TRBV29-1 to TRBJ2-5; 7 bases line up with TRBD1. After removal of 4 bases from V and 2 bases from J, the junction contained 16 bases not matched to a gene. There are 17 residues in the CDR3. Germline CDR1 SQVTM, CDR2 ANQGSEA. CDR3 protein: CSVADRLMVIKQETQYF. The DNA of the CDR3 is TGCAGCGTTGCGGACAGGCTCATGGTAATCAAGCAAGAGACCCAGTACTTC.

V and J are TRBV9 and TRBJ2-7; 9 bases align to TRBD1. Germline CDR1 is SGDLS and CDR2 is YYNGEE. CDR3 size: 14 residues. J gave up 6 bases and V 2 bases, and 6 bases lay outside the gene matches. CDR3 bases: TGTGCCAGCAGCGTTGGGACAGGGATGGGCGAGCAGTACTTC. It codes for CASSVGTGMGEQYF.

V gene TRBV11-2 combines with J gene TRBJ2-1; the match to TRBD2 covers 12 bases. This CDR3 spans 17 amino acids. Unmatched junction bases numbered 7, after V lost 3 bases and J lost 4 bases. Germline lookup yields CDR1 SGHAT and CDR2 FQNNGV. The CDR3 bases are TGTGCCAGCAGCTTCGACGGACTAGCGGGAAGATACAATGAGCAGTTCTTC. It is translated as CASSFDGLAGRYNEQFF.

The chain is built from TRBV7-8 and TRBJ1-2; D is perhaps TRBD1 (5 bases). This CDR3 is built from 18 residues. Germline CDR1 SGHVS, CDR2 FQNEAQ. V was trimmed by 0 bases and J by 6 bases, leaving 23 bases between them. CDR3 nucleotide sequence: TGTGCCAGCAGCTTAGCGCTCGACTTTGGACGTATAGGGGATGGCTACACCTTC. Its translation is CASSLALDFGRIGDGYTF.

The rearrangement links TRBV2 to TRBJ1-2, with D unresolved. This CDR3 spans 12 amino acids. The V gene lost 2 bases and the J gene lost 2 bases, with 3 bases spanning the gap. Per the germline V gene, CDR1 is SNHLY and CDR2 is FYNNEI. The CDR3 reads CASSEQNYGYTF. As DNA, the CDR3 is TGTGCCAGCAGTGAACAGAACTATGGCTACACCTTC.

The chain has TRBV28 and TRBJ1-6; the D is unclear. Germline lookup yields CDR1 MDHEN and CDR2 SYDVKM. V dropped 7 bases and J dropped 4 bases, with 14 bases sitting between them. This CDR3 spans 15 amino acids. CDR3 sequence reads: CASTQQREYNSPLHF. DNA for the CDR3: TGTGCCAGCACTCAACAGAGGGAGTATAATTCACCCCTCCACTTT.

V gene TRBV4-3 combines with J gene TRBJ1-4; D is unresolved. This CDR3 region has 17 residues. Germline V gives CDR1 LGHNA, CDR2 YSLEER. V lost 0 bases, J lost 4 bases, and 15 bases lay in between. CDR3 amino acids: CASSQDPWQASNEKLFF. The CDR3 coding sequence is TGCGCCAGCAGCCAAGATCCGTGGCAGGCGAGTAATGAAAAACTGTTTTTT.

The CDR3 DNA is TGTGCCAGCAGCTCTCCAGGCCGAAGAAGCACCGGGGAGCTGTTTTTT. Its translation: CASSSPGRRSTGELFF. The chain combines TRBV5-4 with TRBJ2-2; no firm D call. Trimming cost V 3 bases and J 4 bases, with 16 bases left between them. The CDR3 has 16 residues. Germline V gives CDR1 SGHNT, CDR2 YYREEE (reference sequence).

The rearrangement uses TRBV6-5 and TRBJ1-2, with D maybe TRBD1 (6 bases). Trimming took 6 bases from V and 4 from J, leaving 15 bases between them. Per germline, CDR1 MNHEY and CDR2 SVGAGI. The CDR3 contains 14 residues. CDR3 sequence (DNA): TGTGCCAGCAGGGTACAGGGTGGGGGCTATGGCTACACCTTC. Amino acids: CASRVQGGGYGYTF.

The chain is built from TRBV19 and TRBJ1-5; 7 bases align to TRBD1. Germline CDR1 and CDR2: LNHDA and SQIVND (reference sequence). V was clipped by 10 bases and J by 4 bases; unmatched bases: 7. The CDR3 totals 13 residues. The CDR3 DNA is TGTGCCACACACGACAGGGAGAATCAGCCCCAGCATTTT. Amino acid sequence: CATHDRENQPQHF.

Here the CDR3 reads CASSPGGLAGNTEAFF. Here the CDR3 DNA reads TGTGCCAGCTCACCAGGCGGTCTTGCCGGGAACACTGAAGCTTTCTTT. The chain recombines TRBV18 with TRBJ1-1; D uncertain. The CDR3 spans 16 residues. V shed 2 bases and J shed 1 base, with 14 bases lying between them. Germline V lookup: CDR1 KGHSH, CDR2 LQKENI. Filled out from reference TRBV18 and TRBJ1-1, the complete variable domain reads NAGVMQNPRHLVRRRGQEARLRCSPMKGHSHVYWYRQLPEEGLKFMVYLQKENIIDESGMPKERFSAEFPKEGPSILRIQQVVRGDSAAYFCASSPGGLAGNTEAFFGQGTRLTVV.

A word on this clone: The germline gene is not matched at one end of the junction; a read error may be the cause. This chain uses TRBV10-3 with TRBJ2-7; D possibly corresponds to TRBD1 (6 bases). The CDR3 length is 14 residues. The germline gives CDR1 ENHRY, CDR2 SYGVKD. This CDR3 reads CAISDSGTSYEQYF. In DNA, the CDR3 is TGTGCCATCAGTGATTCCGGGACATCCTATGAGCAGTACTTC.